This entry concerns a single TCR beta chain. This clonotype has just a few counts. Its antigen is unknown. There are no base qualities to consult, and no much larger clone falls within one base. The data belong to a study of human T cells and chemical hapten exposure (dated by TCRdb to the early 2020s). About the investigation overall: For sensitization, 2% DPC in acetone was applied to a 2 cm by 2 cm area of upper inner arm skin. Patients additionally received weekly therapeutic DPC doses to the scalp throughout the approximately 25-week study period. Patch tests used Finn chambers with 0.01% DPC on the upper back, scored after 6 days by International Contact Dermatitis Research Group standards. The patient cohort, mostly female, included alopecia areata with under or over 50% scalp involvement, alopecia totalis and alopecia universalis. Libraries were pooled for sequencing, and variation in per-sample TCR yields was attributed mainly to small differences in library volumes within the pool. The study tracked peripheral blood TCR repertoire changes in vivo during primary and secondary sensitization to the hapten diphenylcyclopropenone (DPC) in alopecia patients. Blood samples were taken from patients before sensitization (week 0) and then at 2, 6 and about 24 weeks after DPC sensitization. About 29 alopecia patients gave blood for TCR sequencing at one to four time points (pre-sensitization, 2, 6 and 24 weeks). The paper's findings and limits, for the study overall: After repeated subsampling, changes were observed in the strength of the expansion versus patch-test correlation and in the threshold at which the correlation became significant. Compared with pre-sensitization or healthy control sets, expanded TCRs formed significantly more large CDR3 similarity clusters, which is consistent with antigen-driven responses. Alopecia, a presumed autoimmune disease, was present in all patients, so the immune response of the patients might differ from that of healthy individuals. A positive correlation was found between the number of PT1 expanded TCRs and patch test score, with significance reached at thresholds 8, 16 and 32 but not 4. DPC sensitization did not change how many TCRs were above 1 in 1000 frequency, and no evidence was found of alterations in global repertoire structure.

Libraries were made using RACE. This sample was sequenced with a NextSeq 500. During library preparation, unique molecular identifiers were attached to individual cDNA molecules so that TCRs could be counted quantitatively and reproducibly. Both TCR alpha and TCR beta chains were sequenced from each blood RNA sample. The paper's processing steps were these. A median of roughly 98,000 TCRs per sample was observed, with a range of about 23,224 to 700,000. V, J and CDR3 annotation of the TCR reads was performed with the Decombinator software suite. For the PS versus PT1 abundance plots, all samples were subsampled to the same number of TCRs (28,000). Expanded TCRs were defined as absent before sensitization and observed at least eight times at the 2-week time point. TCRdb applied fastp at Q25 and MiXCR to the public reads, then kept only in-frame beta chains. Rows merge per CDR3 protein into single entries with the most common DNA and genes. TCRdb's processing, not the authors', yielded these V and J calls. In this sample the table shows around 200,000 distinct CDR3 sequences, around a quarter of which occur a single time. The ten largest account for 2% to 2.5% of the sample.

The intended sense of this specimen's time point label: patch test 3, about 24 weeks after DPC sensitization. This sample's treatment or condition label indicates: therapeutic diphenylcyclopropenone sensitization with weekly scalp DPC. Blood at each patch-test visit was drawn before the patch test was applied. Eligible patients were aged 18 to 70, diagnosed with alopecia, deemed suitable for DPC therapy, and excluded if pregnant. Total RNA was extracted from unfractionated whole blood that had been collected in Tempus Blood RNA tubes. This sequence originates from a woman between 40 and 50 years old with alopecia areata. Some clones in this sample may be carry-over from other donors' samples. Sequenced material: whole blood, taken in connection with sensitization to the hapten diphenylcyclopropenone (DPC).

CDR3 reads: CASSPAPGLAMILGNEQFF. The nucleotide sequence is given as TGTGCCAGCAGCCCGGCTCCGGGACTAGCAATGATCTTGGGCAATGAGCAGTTCTTC. Recombination connected TRBV7-2 to TRBJ2-1, and TRBD2 matches 9 of the central bases. The CDR3 has 19 amino acids, counting the end cysteine and phenylalanine. Left in the record is the CDR3 DNA by itself, 57 bases read in frame from the first base. The CDR1 and CDR2 encoded by the germline V gene are SGHTA and FQGNSA. At the junction V is shortened by 5 bases and J by 6 bases; bases outside the gene matches: 20.